This TCR beta chain is drawn from a study of control samples from healthy donors and cancer patients. Data came from immunoSEQ multiplex PCR; TCRdb stores just in-frame clones and leaves some out. The sample has about 180,000 clones, about 90% seen once. This CDR3 comprises 17 residues. Trimming shortened V by 2 bases and J by 0 bases, and 14 bases separated the two germline ends. Germline V gene lookup returns CDR1 SGHVS and CDR2 FQNEAQ. The chain has TRBV7-8 and TRBJ2-1; D gene uncertain. Sequenced input: blood. The sequence was obtained from a woman aged 40 to 50 in good health. The CDR3 spells CASSLRTSGFSYNEQFF. In nucleotides, the CDR3 is TGTGCCAGCAGCTTACGGACGTCAGGATTCTCCTACAATGAGCAGTTCTTC.